This TCR beta chain was recorded in a study of T-cell memory formation after mild COVID-19. Overall study: TCR clusters mostly belonged to single donors.

Germline V gene lookup returns CDR1 SNHLY and CDR2 FYNNEI. This CDR3 is 14 amino acids long. Trimming took off 6 bases at V and 0 bases at J, with 11 bases between the two ends. About this clonotype: Its antigen is not identified.

TCRdb recomputed calls from the 5' RACE reads with MiXCR, one row per CDR3 protein. Here the sample spans 270,000 or so distinct CDR3 sequences, 15% to 20% being singletons. Study-wide findings and caveats: There was a balanced CD4/CD8 profile in clones contracting day 15 to 85, and later expanders leaned CD4+.

The sample consisted of PBMCs or a T cell subset sorted from them (not recorded which). The receptor's source is a man younger than 35 who had mild COVID-19 (a few samples of this study predate the infection). Cell type and time point are not known. The rearrangement joins TRBV2 to TRBJ1-1, with TRBD1 as a possible D gene (5 bases). The CDR3 sequence: CASRTGRMNTEAFF. As DNA, the CDR3 is TGTGCCAGCAGAACGGGACGGATGAACACTGAAGCTTTCTTT.